This T cell receptor (beta chain) was sequenced during a study of response to subunit inactivated influenza vaccine. TCRdb independently ran MiXCR on the RT-PCR reads; one entry per CDR3 protein. The top ten hold approximately 10% of the sample, which has 550,000 to 800,000 distinct CDR3 sequences, 15% to 17% seen once. This CDR3 is 15 amino acids long. Germline loops: CDR1 LNHDA, CDR2 SQIVND (reference sequence). The V end was cut by 3 bases, the J end by 0 bases, with 9 bases between. This TCR was recovered from a man aged 50 or older who received an inactivated influenza vaccine. This specimen consisted of PBMCs from blood, obtained 12 days after vaccination. The chain couples TRBV19 to TRBJ2-4; D ambiguous. This chain's CDR3 is CASSIGNLAKNIQYF. Written as DNA, the CDR3 is TGTGCCAGTAGTATCGGTAATCTAGCCAAAAACATTCAGTACTTC.